The 28 T cell receptor beta chains below all came from one sample that was sequenced in a study of T cells in Graves' hyperthyroidism and ophthalmopathy. The investigators amplified TCR beta CDR3 regions from RNA transcripts. TCR CDR3 regions were first amplified by RT-PCR with HTBI primers. TCRdb itself ran the multiplex PCR reads through MiXCR, one entry per CDR3 protein. This table holds 560,000 or so distinct CDR3 sequences, around 42% found once. What was sequenced was peripheral blood or thyroid tissue (not recorded which). The receptors shown here come from a woman aged 18-29 years with Graves' hyperthyroidism.

J is TRBJ2-2 and V is TRBV29-1, with unresolved D. The CDR3 has 8 amino acids. The germline V gene encodes CDR1 SQVTM and CDR2 ANQGSEA. V was pared by 6 bases and J by 9 bases, with 2 bases between. The CDR3 region is CSVRELFF. CDR3 DNA sequence: TGCAGCGTGAGGGAGCTGTTTTTT.

The chain combines TRBV24-1 with TRBJ2-5, with D maybe TRBD2 (6 bases). CDR1 and CDR2 from the germline V gene are KGHDR and SFDVKD. Trimming pared 5 bases from V and 4 bases from J, leaving 13 bases between. There are 14 residues in the CDR3. DNA of the CDR3: TGTGCCACCAGTGCTGATGGGCGGGGAGAGACCCAGTACTTC. Translated, it gives CATSADGRGETQYF.

This clonotype was seen a few times. Its ends do not fully match the called genes, so a read error is possible. V usage is TRBV7-2 and J usage is TRBJ2-5; D is undetermined. There are 13 residues in the CDR3. The germline V gene has CDR1 SGHTA and CDR2 FQGNSA. CDR3: CASSLVPQETQYF. The CDR3 coding sequence is TGCGCCAGCAGCTTGGTTCCCCAAGAGACCCAGTACTTC.

J is TRBJ1-5 and V is TRBV29-1; D might be TRBD1 (5 bases). Trimming pared 4 bases from V and 2 bases from J, leaving 24 bases between. Germline assignment: CDR1 SQVTM and CDR2 ANQGSEA. The CDR3 sequence is 18 residues long. The CDR3 loop reads CSVAPSGSGGDGNQPQHF. The CDR3 bases are TGCAGCGTTGCGCCTAGCGGGAGTGGGGGAGATGGCAATCAGCCCCAGCATTTT.

As concerns this clonotype: A much larger clone is a single base away; this may be a read error. V gene TRBV15 combines with J gene TRBJ2-6, with D possibly TRBD2 on 6 matching bases. Per germline, CDR1 LNHNV and CDR2 YYDKDF (reference sequence). This CDR3 comprises 15 residues. Between the trimmed V and J ends, which lost 5 bases and 0 bases, there was a span of 8 bases. The CDR3 is CATSGGSSGANVLTF. For the CDR3, the DNA is TGTGCCACCAGCGGGGGGAGCTCTGGGGCCAACGTCCTGACTTTC.

The J gene is TRBJ2-2, the V gene TRBV2; perhaps TRBD1 as D (6 bases). This CDR3 contains 16 residues. Germline V gene data show CDR1 as SNHLY and CDR2 as FYNNEI. Trimming cost V 6 bases and J 4 bases, with 18 bases left between them. DNA for the CDR3: TGTGCCAGCAGGAGACAGGCCCTAAGGAGCACCGGGGAGCTGTTTTTT. Translating it yields CASRRQALRSTGELFF.

The CDR3 loop is CASSYSGGGTQPQHF. As DNA, the CDR3 is TGTGCCAGCAGTTACTCGGGTGGGGGCACTCAGCCCCAGCATTTT. The J gene is TRBJ1-5, the V gene TRBV6-2 or TRBV6-3, with D maybe TRBD1 (6 bases). Germline CDR1 reads MNHEY; CDR2 reads SVGEGT. The CDR3 is made up of 15 amino acids. Trimming removed 0 bases from V and 6 bases from J, with 12 bases in between.

The J gene is TRBJ1-4, the V gene TRBV29-1, with D possibly TRBD1 on 6 matching bases. The CDR3 has 14 residues. V shed 6 bases and J shed 7 bases, with 18 bases lying between them. The germline gives CDR1 SQVTM, CDR2 ANQGSEA. CDR3 sequence: CSVATGGSLEKLFF. CDR3 in DNA: TGCAGCGTGGCCACGGGGGGCAGTCTTGAAAAACTGTTTTTT.

The V and J genes are TRBV29-1 and TRBJ2-7, with 10 bases fitting TRBD1. The CDR3 length is 12 residues. Germline CDR1 SQVTM, CDR2 ANQGSEA. As DNA, the CDR3 is TGCAGTCCGACAGGGGGCACCTACGAGCAGTACTTC. This encodes CSPTGGTYEQYF.

This clonotype turned up a few times. The rearrangement joins TRBV20-1 to TRBJ1-2, with 8 bases aligning to TRBD1. V lost 0 bases and J lost 3; bases outside the gene matches: 6. This CDR3 has 15 residues. CDR1 and CDR2 from the germline V gene are DFQATT and SNEGSKA (reference sequence). Here the CDR3 reads CSARDGRGLHYGYTF. DNA for the CDR3: TGCAGTGCTAGAGATGGCAGGGGGCTCCACTATGGCTACACCTTC.

This chain links TRBV5-1 with TRBJ2-7; TRBD2 aligns across 12 bases. Germline values: CDR1 SGHRS, CDR2 YFSETQ. This CDR3 contains 16 residues. With 3 bases clipped from V and 1 base from J, the junction kept 5 bases outside the gene matches. The DNA of the CDR3 is TGCGCCAGCAGCTCCCTAGCGGGAGGGTCGTCCTACGAGCAGTACTTC. Translated: CASSSLAGGSSYEQYF.

This clonotype was found a few times. The chain has TRBV2 and TRBJ2-7; D gene unclear. Germline CDR1 SNHLY, CDR2 FYNNEI. This CDR3 comprises 14 residues. Trimming took 2 bases from V and 0 from J, leaving 8 bases between them. The CDR3 is CASSEPWGSYEQYF. Written as DNA, the CDR3 is TGTGCCAGCAGTGAACCGTGGGGCTCCTACGAGCAGTACTTC.

This clonotype was picked up many times. This chain links TRBV7-3 with TRBJ1-5; perhaps TRBD1 as D (6 bases). CDR1 SGHTA and CDR2 FQGTGA come from the germline V gene. This CDR3 spans 14 amino acids. The ends were cut back, 4 bases at V and 7 bases at J, with 14 bases in the middle. CDR3 DNA: TGTGCCAGCAGCTCCACAGGGTCGGGACAGCCCCAGCATTTT. Protein: CASSSTGSGQPQHF.

The chain uses TRBV7-3 and TRBJ2-5; 8 bases agree with TRBD2. V shed 9 bases and J 4 bases; nucleotides not matched to a gene: 16. Germline V gene data show CDR1 as SGHTA and CDR2 as FQGTGA. The CDR3 is made up of 16 amino acids. The CDR3 spells CASSAIAGTVLETQYF. In DNA, the CDR3 is TGTGCCAGTAGTGCAATAGCGGGGACCGTTTTAGAGACCCAGTACTTC.

In its sample, this clonotype was seen many times. The gene calls are TRBV25-1 and TRBJ1-2, with unresolved D. The germline V gene encodes CDR1 MGHDK and CDR2 SYGVNS. This CDR3 spans 12 amino acids. V dropped 2 bases and J dropped 4 bases, with 5 bases sitting between them. The DNA of the CDR3 is TGTGCCAGCAGTGAAGAGAGCTATGGCTACACCTTC. It is translated as CASSEESYGYTF.

The V and J genes are TRBV9 and TRBJ2-3; perhaps TRBD1 as D (6 bases). Trimming pared 4 bases from V and 6 bases from J, leaving 12 bases between. The V gene's germline CDR1 is SGDLS and CDR2 YYNGEE. This CDR3 is 13 amino acids long. CDR3 residues: CASSPGRGDTQYF. The CDR3 DNA reads as TGTGCCAGCAGCCCGGGCAGGGGCGATACGCAGTATTTT.

This clonotype occurred a few times. The V and J genes are TRBV4-3 and TRBJ1-5, with no clear D. The CDR3 spans 13 residues. V was cut by 1 base and J by 5 bases, with 6 bases left in between. Per the germline V gene, CDR1 is LGHNA and CDR2 is YSLEER. The CDR3 DNA follows: TGCGCCAGCAGCCAAGCGGGTGATCAGCCCCAGCATTTT. Residues: CASSQAGDQPQHF.

The chain has TRBV20-1 and TRBJ2-7, with 8 bases fitting TRBD2. The germline V gene has CDR1 DFQATT and CDR2 SNEGSKA (reference sequence). This CDR3 has 13 amino acids. J lost 2 bases, V lost 6 bases, and 6 bases had no gene match. This chain's CDR3 is CSAASGLAYEQYF. DNA for the CDR3: TGCAGTGCAGCCTCGGGACTAGCCTACGAGCAGTACTTC.

The chain employs TRBV12-3 or TRBV12-4 and TRBJ1-2; 7 nucleotides match TRBD1. CDR3 length: 14 residues. Trimming cost V 8 bases and J 4 bases; bases outside gene matches: 10. CDR3 nucleotides: TGTGCCAGCGGGATAGGGGGCGCGGGCTATGGCTACACCTTC. Protein sequence: CASGIGGAGYGYTF.

This clonotype has a handful of counts. This sequence joins TRBV19 and TRBJ1-2, with 9 bases aligning to TRBD1. In germline, CDR1 is LNHDA, CDR2 SQIVND (reference sequence). The CDR3 is 14 residues long. With V trimmed by 8 bases and J by 4 bases, 8 bases remained unmatched. The CDR3 here is CASSRGQGPYGYTF. The CDR3 DNA reads TGTGCCAGTTCGAGGGGACAGGGACCCTATGGCTACACCTTC.

J is TRBJ1-1 and V is TRBV2; D uncertain. V gave up 7 bases and J gave up 0 bases, with 12 bases separating them. The CDR3 runs 14 residues. Germline values: CDR1 SNHLY, CDR2 FYNNEI. In DNA, the CDR3 is TGTGCCAGCAAACGGGAGGGAATGAACACTGAAGCTTTCTTT. Protein product: CASKREGMNTEAFF.

This clonotype was seen a handful of times. CDR3 in DNA: TGTGCCAGCAGCGTAGATTGGGCCGGGGAGCTGTTTTTT. It is translated as CASSVDWAGELFF. The chain links TRBV9 to TRBJ2-2, with D unresolved. CDR3 length: 13 residues. Germline CDR1 reads SGDLS; CDR2 reads YYNGEE. Trimming cost V 0 bases and J 6 bases, with 6 bases left between them.

This clonotype has more than one count but fewer than ten. J is TRBJ1-1 and V is TRBV20-1, with 8 bases that match TRBD1. Trimming at V came to 6 bases and at J to 0 bases, leaving 6 bases not matched to a gene. The CDR3 has 14 amino acids. The germline gives CDR1 DFQATT, CDR2 SNEGSKA (reference sequence). The CDR3 loop is CSATEDRVNTEAFF. CDR3 in DNA: TGCAGTGCAACCGAGGACAGGGTGAACACTGAAGCTTTCTTT.

The chain carries TRBV5-1 and TRBJ1-2, with 8 bases lining up with TRBD1. CDR1 is SGHRS and CDR2 is YFSETQ in the germline V gene. The length of the CDR3 is 12 residues. V dropped 9 bases and J dropped 4; count of bases not matched to a gene: 5. The CDR3 here is CANGQGSYGYTF. In DNA, the CDR3 is TGCGCCAACGGACAGGGCAGCTATGGCTACACCTTC.

The V and J genes are TRBV2 and TRBJ1-4; D is uncertain. The CDR3 length is 12 residues. Germline V gene lookup returns CDR1 SNHLY and CDR2 FYNNEI. Trimming cost V 3 bases and J 7 bases, with 6 bases left between them. The CDR3: CASSDAVEKLFF. As DNA, the CDR3 is TGTGCCAGCAGTGACGCAGTTGAAAAACTGTTTTTT.

The J gene is TRBJ1-5, the V gene TRBV7-9; no reliable D call. The CDR3 has 15 amino acids. Germline V lookup: CDR1 SEHNR, CDR2 FQNEAQ (reference sequence). The ends were cut back, 5 bases at V and 1 base at J, with 12 bases in the middle. The DNA for the CDR3 is TGTGCCAGCAGCCCCCAGAGGATGAGCAATCAGCCCCAGCATTTT. This codes for CASSPQRMSNQPQHF.

This clonotype was detected many times. The chain has TRBV7-9 and TRBJ1-1; D is ambiguous. V lost 1 base, J lost 3 bases, and 6 bases lay in between. The germline gives CDR1 SEHNR, CDR2 FQNEAQ (reference sequence). The CDR3 length is 13 residues. The CDR3 DNA sequence: TGTGCCAGCAGCTTAGAACGTTACACTGAAGCTTTCTTT. This sequence encodes CASSLERYTEAFF.

This clonotype was observed many times. The V and J genes are TRBV10-3 and TRBJ2-2; 10 positions match TRBD1. The germline V gene has CDR1 ENHRY and CDR2 SYGVKD. The CDR3 covers 15 residues. The J segment lost 4 bases and the V segment lost 2 bases, leaving 1 base of the junction unmatched. The DNA for the CDR3 is TGTGCCATCAGTGAGGACAGGGGGCGCACCGGGGAGCTGTTTTTT. It encodes CAISEDRGRTGELFF.